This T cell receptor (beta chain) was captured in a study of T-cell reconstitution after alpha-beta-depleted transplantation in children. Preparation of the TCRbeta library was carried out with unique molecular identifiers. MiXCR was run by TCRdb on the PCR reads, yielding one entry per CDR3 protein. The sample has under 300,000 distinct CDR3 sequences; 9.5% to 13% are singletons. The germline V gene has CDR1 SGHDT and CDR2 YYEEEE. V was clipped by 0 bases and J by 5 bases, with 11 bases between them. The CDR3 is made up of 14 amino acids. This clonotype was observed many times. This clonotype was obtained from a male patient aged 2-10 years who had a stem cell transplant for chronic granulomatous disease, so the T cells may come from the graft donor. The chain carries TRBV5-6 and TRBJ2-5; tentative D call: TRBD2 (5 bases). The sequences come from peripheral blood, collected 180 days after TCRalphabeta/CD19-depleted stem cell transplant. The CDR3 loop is CASSLVDSVETQYF. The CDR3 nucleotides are TGTGCCAGCAGCTTGGTGGACTCGGTCGAGACCCAGTACTTC. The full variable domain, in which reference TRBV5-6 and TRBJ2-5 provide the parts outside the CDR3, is DAGVTQSPTHLIKTRGQQVTLRCSPKSGHDTVSWYQQALGQGPQFIFQYYEEEERQRGNFPDRFSGHQFPNYSSELNVNALLLGDSALYLCASSLVDSVETQYFGPGTRLLVL.